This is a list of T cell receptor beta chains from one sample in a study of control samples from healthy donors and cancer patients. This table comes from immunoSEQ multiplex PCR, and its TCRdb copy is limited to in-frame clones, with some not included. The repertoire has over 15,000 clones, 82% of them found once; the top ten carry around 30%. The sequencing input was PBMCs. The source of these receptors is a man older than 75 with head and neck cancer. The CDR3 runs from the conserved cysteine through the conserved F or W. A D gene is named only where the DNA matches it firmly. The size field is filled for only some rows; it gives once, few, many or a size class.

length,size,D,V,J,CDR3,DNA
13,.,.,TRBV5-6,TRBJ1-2,CASSFRGPSGYTF,TGTGCCAGCAGCTTCAGGGGCCCGTCTGGCTACACCTTC
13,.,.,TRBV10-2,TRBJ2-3,CASSGYEWDTQYF,TGCGCCAGCAGTGGTTACGAATGGGATACGCAGTATTTT
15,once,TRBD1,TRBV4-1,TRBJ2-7,CASSQEWTGAYEQYF,TGCGCCAGCAGCCAAGAATGGACAGGGGCGTACGAGCAGTACTTC
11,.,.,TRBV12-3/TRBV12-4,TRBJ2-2,CASSYAGELFF,TGTGCCAGCAGTTACGCCGGGGAGCTGTTTTTT
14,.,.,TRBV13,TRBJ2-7,CASSPGVSFYEQYF,TGTGCCAGCAGCCCGGGGGTTAGTTTCTACGAGCAGTACTTC
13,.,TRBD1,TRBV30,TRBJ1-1,CACQTGMNTEAFF,TGTGCCTGCCAGACAGGGATGAACACTGAAGCTTTCTTT
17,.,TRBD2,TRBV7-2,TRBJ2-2,CASSPGLAGGATGELFF,TGTGCCAGCAGCCCCGGACTAGCGGGAGGTGCTACCGGGGAGCTGTTTTTT
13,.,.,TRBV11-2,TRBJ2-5,CASSPVRVETQYF,TGTGCCAGCAGCCCCGTCAGAGTAGAGACCCAGTACTTC
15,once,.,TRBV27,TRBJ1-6,CASGRPSTSNSPLHF,TGTGCCTCCGGAAGGCCGTCTACAAGTAATTCACCCCTCCACTTT
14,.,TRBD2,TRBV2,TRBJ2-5,CASSARLASETQYF,TGTGCCAGCAGTGCGAGACTAGCTTCGGAGACCCAGTACTTC